A single sample is the source of the 30 T cell receptor beta chains below, sequenced in a study of cytomegalovirus exposure and HLA in healthy donors. It was with 60 Vbeta and 13 Jbeta primers that the PCR ran. Here immunoSEQ multiplex PCR was the method, and the copy in TCRdb shows in-frame clones only, minus some. The sample carries more than 100,000 clones, around 73% recorded once. Sequencing was carried out using PBMCs. The receptor source for this set is a woman in her forties in good health and CMV-seropositive.

The V and J genes are TRBV7-9 and TRBJ2-7; D not certain. CDR1 SEHNR and CDR2 FQNEAQ come from the germline V gene (reference sequence). The CDR3 totals 15 residues. V was pared by 3 bases and J by 0 bases, with 12 bases between. The CDR3 sequence is CASSFQRGDSYEQYF. CDR3 sequence (DNA): TGTGCCAGCAGCTTCCAAAGAGGTGACTCCTACGAGCAGTACTTC.

The V call is TRBV4-3, the J call TRBJ1-5; tentatively, D is TRBD1 (5 bases). The CDR3 contains 15 residues. V was cut by 1 base and J by 2 bases, with 9 bases left in between. In germline, CDR1 is LGHNA, CDR2 YSLEER. In DNA, the CDR3 is TGCGCCAGCAGCCAAGGGGTAGGGGGCAATCAGCCCCAGCATTTT. It yields the protein CASSQGVGGNQPQHF.

This clone was picked up a small number of times. The chain links TRBV5-1 to TRBJ1-3, with 8 bases aligning to TRBD1. The germline V gene has CDR1 SGHRS and CDR2 YFSETQ. The ends lost 3 bases at V and 2 bases at J; junction bases unmatched: 7. CDR3 length equals 16 residues. CDR3 coding DNA: TGCGCCAGCAGCTCCTTGTCGACAGGGGCTGGAAACACCATATATTTT. Translated, it gives CASSSLSTGAGNTIYF.

The V call is TRBV7-2, the J call TRBJ2-7; 7 bases are shared with TRBD1. CDR1 and CDR2 from the germline V gene are SGHTA and FQGNSA. The V gene end was trimmed by 1 base and the J gene end by 7 bases; junction bases not matched to a gene: 10. CDR3 length: 15 amino acids. CDR3 region: CASSLDRGGIWEQYF. The CDR3 DNA sequence: TGTGCCAGCAGCTTAGATCGAGGGGGCATATGGGAGCAGTACTTC.

The chain joins TRBV9 to TRBJ2-2, with TRBD2 as a possible D gene (6 bases). The CDR3 is 13 residues long. Germline V gene lookup returns CDR1 SGDLS and CDR2 YYNGEE. V lost 6 bases and J 4 bases, leaving 10 bases between the germline ends. The CDR3 DNA is TGTGCCAGCACGACTAGGACCACCGGGGAGCTGTTTTTT. It codes for CASTTRTTGELFF. The full variable domain, with the rest looked up from reference TRBV9 and TRBJ2-2, is DSGVTQTPKHLITATGQRVTLRCSPRSGDLSVYWYQQSLDQGLQFLIQYYNGEERAKGNILERFSAQQFPDLHSELNLSSLELGDSALYFCASTTRTTGELFFGEGSRLTVL.

The chain is built from TRBV19 and TRBJ2-5; 11 positions agree with TRBD1. Germline CDR1 LNHDA, CDR2 SQIVND (reference sequence). The CDR3 runs 14 residues. Germline trimming cut 4 bases from V and 4 bases from J; bases unmatched to any gene: 2. The CDR3 reads CASSKDRGRETQYF. CDR3 sequence (DNA): TGTGCCAGTAGTAAGGACAGGGGGCGAGAGACCCAGTACTTC.

The chain links TRBV29-1 to TRBJ1-2; a weak D match, TRBD1 (5 bases). The CDR3 covers 11 residues. Trimming cost V 1 base and J 6 bases, with 6 bases left between them. Germline V CDR1 and CDR2: SQVTM, ANQGSEA. CDR3 DNA sequence: TGCAGCGTTGAAGGGGGCGATGGCTACACCTTC. Residues: CSVEGGDGYTF.

The rearrangement uses TRBV2 and TRBJ1-3, with D tentatively TRBD1 (6 bases). Germline CDR1 reads SNHLY; CDR2 reads FYNNEI. Trimming shortened V by 5 bases and J by 0 bases, and 11 bases separated the two germline ends. CDR3 length: 15 residues. The CDR3 loop reads CASSRQALSGNTIYF. CDR3 in DNA: TGTGCCAGCAGTCGACAGGCGCTCTCTGGAAACACCATATATTTT.

The chain joins TRBV4-3 to TRBJ2-1; D perhaps matches TRBD2 (5 bases). Germline values: CDR1 LGHNA, CDR2 YSLEER. V lost 3 bases and J 0 bases, leaving 15 bases between the germline ends. This CDR3 is built from 17 residues. CDR3 amino acids: CASSHPSSGSSYNEQFF. Here the CDR3 DNA reads TGCGCCAGCAGCCATCCCTCCAGCGGAAGCTCCTACAATGAGCAGTTCTTC.

The J gene is TRBJ2-1, the V gene TRBV5-4; TRBD2 agrees at 10 bases. V lost 3 bases, J lost 11 bases, and 11 bases stayed unmatched. Germline values: CDR1 SGHNT, CDR2 YYREEE (reference sequence). This CDR3 spans 15 amino acids. DNA for the CDR3: TGTGCCAGCAGCTCGGAGCGGGGGGGCGTTAATCAGCAGTTCTTC. Translated, it gives CASSSERGGVNQQFF.

The V and J genes are TRBV28 and TRBJ1-2, with D maybe TRBD1 (6 bases). Per germline, CDR1 MDHEN and CDR2 SYDVKM. Trimming removed 7 bases from V and 6 bases from J, with 24 bases in between. This CDR3 comprises 16 residues. CDR3 in amino acids: CASTLGLGGALNGYTF. CDR3 nucleotides: TGTGCCAGCACCCTTGGTTTGGGGGGGGCACTTAATGGCTACACCTTC.

This chain links TRBV10-3 with TRBJ2-2; 10 bases align to TRBD2. With V trimmed by 2 bases and J by 5 bases, 5 bases remained unmatched. This CDR3 has 16 amino acids. The germline gives CDR1 ENHRY, CDR2 SYGVKD. CDR3 in amino acids: CAISESLAGATGELFF. The CDR3 DNA reads TGTGCCATCAGTGAGAGTCTAGCGGGGGCGACCGGGGAGCTGTTTTTT.

The V and J genes are TRBV5-1 and TRBJ1-2; no firm D call. Germline values: CDR1 SGHRS, CDR2 YFSETQ. There are 14 residues in the CDR3. The V end lost 0 bases, the J end lost 2 bases, and 8 bases lay between the germline ends. The CDR3 DNA sequence: TGCGCCAGCAGCTTGGCCACACAGAACTATGGCTACACCTTC. It specifies CASSLATQNYGYTF.

In the case of this clone: Germline is not matched at one junction end, which may reflect a read error. This chain joins TRBV7-7 and TRBJ2-3; 8 bases are a match to TRBD2. Per germline, CDR1 SSHAT and CDR2 FNYEAQ (reference sequence). This CDR3 is built from 15 residues. DNA for the CDR3: TGTGCTAGCAGCTTAGGCGTCGGGGGGGCAGATACGCAGTATTTT. This gives the protein CASSLGVGGADTQYF.

The chain employs TRBV7-2 and TRBJ1-6, with D possibly matching TRBD1 (5 bases). CDR3 length: 14 amino acids. V shed 5 bases and J shed 5 bases, with 10 bases lying between them. Germline V gene sequence: CDR1 SGHTA, CDR2 FQGNSA. The CDR3 here is CASSRGEDNSPLHF. CDR3 in DNA: TGTGCCAGCAGCCGGGGGGAAGATAATTCACCCCTCCACTTT. Full variable domain (remainder filled in from reference TRBV7-2 and TRBJ1-6): GAGVSQSPSNKVTEKGKDVELRCDPISGHTALYWYRQSLGQGLEFLIYFQGNSAPDKSGLPSDRFSAERTGGSVSTLTIQRTQQEDSAVYLCASSRGEDNSPLHFGNGTRLTVT.

The gene calls are TRBV5-1 and TRBJ1-1, with D perhaps matching TRBD1 (6 bases). This CDR3 has 15 residues. CDR1 and CDR2 from the germline V gene are SGHRS and YFSETQ. V was cut by 4 bases and J by 1 base, with 14 bases left in between. CDR3 coding DNA: TGCGCCAGCAGCCCCCAGGCCAGGGGGAACACTGAAGCTTTCTTT. Translation: CASSPQARGNTEAFF.

The rearrangement links TRBV7-2 to TRBJ2-7; unclear D gene. The V and J ends lost 0 bases and 5 bases respectively, with 8 bases between them. Germline lookup yields CDR1 SGHTA and CDR2 FQGNSA. This CDR3 is 13 amino acids long. The CDR3 DNA is TGTGCCAGCAGCTTAGCGAACAGCCACGAGCAGTACTTC. It specifies CASSLANSHEQYF.

CDR3 nucleotides: TGCGCCAGCAGCCACAAAGGAGGGGCGGGGAGCACAGATACGCAGTATTTT. Its translation is CASSHKGGAGSTDTQYF. V usage is TRBV4-3 and J usage is TRBJ2-3, with D tentatively TRBD2 (6 bases). The V gene lost 3 bases and the J gene lost 0 bases, with 16 bases spanning the gap. This CDR3 has 17 residues. CDR1 and CDR2 from the germline V gene are LGHNA and YSLEER.

The chain employs TRBV7-2 and TRBJ1-5; no clear D. V was clipped by 5 bases and J by 2 bases, with 7 bases between them. CDR3 length: 13 residues. Germline V gene lookup returns CDR1 SGHTA and CDR2 FQGNSA. This CDR3 is CASSGEGNQPQHF. CDR3 nucleotide sequence: TGTGCCAGCAGCGGGGAGGGCAATCAGCCCCAGCATTTT.

This chain joins TRBV5-5 and TRBJ2-1; 12 nucleotides match TRBD2. CDR1 is SGHKS, CDR2 YYEKEE, per germline (reference sequence). The CDR3 contains 16 residues. V lost 0 bases, J lost 7 bases, and 5 bases stayed unmatched. DNA of the CDR3: TGTGCCAGCAGCTTGGCTAGCGGGGGGGTGTTAAATGAGCAGTTCTTC. This encodes CASSLASGGVLNEQFF.

This clone was seen a handful of times. Other DNA sequences within the sample encode an identical CDR3. This chain connects TRBV13 to TRBJ1-1; D is ambiguous. Trimming stripped 5 bases from V and 0 bases from J, with 7 bases between. Germline lookup yields CDR1 PRHDT and CDR2 FYEKMQ (reference sequence). This CDR3 region has 13 residues. The CDR3 DNA reads as TGTGCCAGCAGCCCCCAGATGAACACTGAAGCTTTCTTT. The encoded protein is CASSPQMNTEAFF.

The CDR3 reads CASSYNTGQETQYF. CDR3 DNA sequence: TGTGCCAGCAGCTACAATACAGGGCAAGAGACCCAGTACTTC. V usage is TRBV7-2 and J usage is TRBJ2-5, with D perhaps TRBD1 (6 bases). Germline loops: CDR1 SGHTA, CDR2 FQGNSA. V was clipped by 4 bases and J by 2 bases, with 11 bases between them. The CDR3 contains 14 residues. Based on the CDR3 plus reference TRBV7-2 and TRBJ2-5, the full variable domain is GAGVSQSPSNKVTEKGKDVELRCDPISGHTALYWYRQSLGQGLEFLIYFQGNSAPDKSGLPSDRFSAERTGGSVSTLTIQRTQQEDSAVYLCASSYNTGQETQYFGPGTRLLVL.

This clone came up once. V and J are TRBV4-3 and TRBJ2-2; 10 nucleotides agree with TRBD1. The V gene end was trimmed by 5 bases and the J gene end by 6 bases; junction bases not matched to a gene: 6. Germline CDR1 LGHNA, CDR2 YSLEER. The CDR3 totals 15 residues. The CDR3 is CASSSDRGRAGELFF. CDR3 nucleotides: TGCGCCAGCAGCTCCGACAGGGGGCGCGCCGGGGAGCTGTTTTTT.

The chain recombines TRBV7-6 with TRBJ1-2; weak D call: TRBD1 (6 bases). CDR1 and CDR2 from the germline V gene are SGHVS and FNYEAQ. This CDR3 has 15 residues. Trimming left V 1 base short and J 3 bases short, with 12 bases between. CDR3 sequence: CASSLGPRGDYGYTF. The CDR3 DNA reads TGTGCCAGCAGCTTAGGCCCCAGGGGCGACTATGGCTACACCTTC.

This clone was seen a few times. The V and J genes are TRBV5-1 and TRBJ2-7; D may be TRBD2 (6 bases). Germline values: CDR1 SGHRS, CDR2 YFSETQ. Trimming stripped 4 bases from V and 2 bases from J, with 19 bases between. The CDR3 loop spans 16 amino acids. CDR3 in amino acids: CASSGGGLNSAYEQYF. Here the CDR3 DNA reads TGCGCCAGCAGCGGGGGTGGACTAAATAGCGCCTACGAGCAGTACTTC.

V is TRBV29-1 and J is TRBJ2-5, with D hard to call. V lost 4 bases, J lost 4 bases, and 13 bases lay in between. Germline CDR1 SQVTM, CDR2 ANQGSEA. The CDR3 runs to 13 residues. CDR3 region: CSVAVRVSETQYF. Written as DNA, the CDR3 is TGCAGCGTTGCGGTTCGGGTTTCAGAGACCCAGTACTTC.

This clone appeared a few times. The chain employs TRBV5-1 and TRBJ2-1, with 8 bases aligning to TRBD2. The CDR3 length is 16 residues. V shed 4 bases, J shed 1 base, and the junction held 7 bases outside the gene matches. Germline V gene lookup returns CDR1 SGHRS and CDR2 YFSETQ. The CDR3 sequence is CASSAITSGSYNEQFF. DNA of the CDR3: TGCGCCAGCAGCGCAATAACTAGCGGATCCTACAATGAGCAGTTCTTC. Based on the CDR3 plus reference TRBV5-1 and TRBJ2-1, the full variable domain is KAGVTQTPRYLIKTRGQQVTLSCSPISGHRSVSWYQQTPGQGLQFLFEYFSETQRNKGNFPGRFSGRQFSNSRSEMNVSTLELGDSALYLCASSAITSGSYNEQFFGPGTRLTVL.

The sample holds a few counts of this clone. The chain has TRBV7-2 and TRBJ2-7, with 7 nucleotides matching TRBD1. Germline CDR1 is SGHTA and CDR2 is FQGNSA. V was pared by 5 bases and J by 0 bases, with 7 bases of the junction left unmatched. This CDR3 spans 15 amino acids. CDR3 nucleotide sequence: TGTGCCAGCAGCCTTGGAGCAGGGGGCTCCTACGAGCAGTACTTC. This sequence encodes CASSLGAGGSYEQYF.

The CDR3 nucleotides are TGTGCCAGCAGCAAAGCGGCGGCAGGGGTAAGCAATCAGCCCCAGCATTTT. Translated: CASSKAAAGVSNQPQHF. The rearrangement uses TRBV21-1 and TRBJ1-5; no DNA check was done on the table's D call, TRBD1. TRBV21-1 is a pseudogene. This CDR3 spans 17 amino acids.

The rearrangement uses TRBV9 and TRBJ2-7; possibly TRBD1 for D (5 bases). This CDR3 spans 14 amino acids. CDR1 SGDLS and CDR2 YYNGEE come from the germline V gene. V was pared by 0 bases and J by 3 bases, with 10 bases between. DNA for the CDR3: TGTGCCAGCAGCGTAGGGTTTCAGGGCTACGAGCAGTACTTC. Translation gives CASSVGFQGYEQYF.